Given below is one TCR beta chain in context. The target antigen is unknown. This sample is drawn from a study of tumour-infiltrating T cells in Burkitt lymphoma. The study, taken as a whole, reports: Public clonotypes, several, appeared across numerous Burkitt lymphoma patients.

The CDR3 is 16 amino acids. Germline V gene sequence: CDR1 LGHNA, CDR2 YNFKEQ. V lost 0 bases and J lost 10, with 16 bases in between. This table comes from immunoSEQ multiplex PCR, and its TCRdb copy is limited to in-frame clones, with some not included. This table has more than 40,000 clones, 30% to 40% appearing once. The TCR comes from a human donor with Burkitt lymphoma. J is TRBJ1-6 and V is TRBV4-2, with a possible D match to TRBD1 (5 bases). The specimen sequenced was tumor tissue. The CDR3 loop reads CASSQELGRVKSPLHF. CDR3 sequence (DNA): TGTGCCAGCAGCCAAGAACTAGGCAGGGTTAAATCACCCCTCCACTTT.